This TCR beta chain originates from a study of T cell changes during pregnancy in multiple sclerosis. Germline CDR1 and CDR2: MGHRA and YSYEKL. The CDR3 contains 15 residues. Trimming cost V 2 bases and J 0 bases, with 10 bases left between them. Sequenced by immunoSEQ multiplex PCR; TCRdb stores in-frame clones only, minus some. This sample has around 80,000 clones; 85% to 95% occur once, and the top ten carry approximately 0.92%. The receptor was derived from a female donor in good health, enrolled as a control in a pregnancy study. The chain couples TRBV4-1 to TRBJ1-2; no clear D. The starting material was peripheral blood, obtained in the second trimester of pregnancy. CDR3 DNA: TGCGCCAGCAGCCAACCCGGGATCTCTAACTATGGCTACACCTTC. This codes for CASSQPGISNYGYTF.